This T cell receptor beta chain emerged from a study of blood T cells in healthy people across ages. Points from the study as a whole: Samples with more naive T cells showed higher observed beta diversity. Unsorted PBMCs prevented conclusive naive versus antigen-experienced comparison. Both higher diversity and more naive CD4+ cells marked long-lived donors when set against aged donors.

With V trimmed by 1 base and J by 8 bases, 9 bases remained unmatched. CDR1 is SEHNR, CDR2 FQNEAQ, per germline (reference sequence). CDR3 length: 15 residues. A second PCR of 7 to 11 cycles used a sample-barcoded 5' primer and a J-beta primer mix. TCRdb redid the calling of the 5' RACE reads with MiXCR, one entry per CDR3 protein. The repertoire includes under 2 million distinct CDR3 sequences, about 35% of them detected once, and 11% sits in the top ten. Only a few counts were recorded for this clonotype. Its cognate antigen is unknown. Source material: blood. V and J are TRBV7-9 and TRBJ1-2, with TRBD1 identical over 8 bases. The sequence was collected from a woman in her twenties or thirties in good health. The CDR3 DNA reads TGTGCCAGCAGCTTAGGGACAGGGACACAAGTGGGCTACACCTTC. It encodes CASSLGTGTQVGYTF.